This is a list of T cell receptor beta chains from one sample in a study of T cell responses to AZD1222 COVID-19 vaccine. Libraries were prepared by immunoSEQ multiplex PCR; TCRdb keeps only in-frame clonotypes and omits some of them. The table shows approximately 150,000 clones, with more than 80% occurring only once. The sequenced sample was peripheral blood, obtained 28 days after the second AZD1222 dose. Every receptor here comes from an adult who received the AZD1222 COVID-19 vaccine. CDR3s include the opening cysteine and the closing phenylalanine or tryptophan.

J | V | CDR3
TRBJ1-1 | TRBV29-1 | CSVHRLNTEAFF
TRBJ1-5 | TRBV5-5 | CASSKDRVVSNQPQHF
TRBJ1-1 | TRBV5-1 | CASRNPGGGNTEAFF
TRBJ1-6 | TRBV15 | CATSPRDTNSPLHF
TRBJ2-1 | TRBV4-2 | CASSQPQAGGPYNEQFF
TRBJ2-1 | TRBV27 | CASSSSGDYNEQFF
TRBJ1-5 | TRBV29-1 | CSGGTEVLISNQPQHF
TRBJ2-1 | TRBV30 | CAWSVQRISGSYNEQFF
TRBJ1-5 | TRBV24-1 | CATSRVRQLNQPQHF
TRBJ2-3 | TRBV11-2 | CASSPRHWGDTDTQYF
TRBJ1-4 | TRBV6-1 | CASSESSRSNEKLFF
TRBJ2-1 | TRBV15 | CATSRDPIGTSHSNEQFF
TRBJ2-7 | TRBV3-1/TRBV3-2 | CASSQDLLGLAGGTSYEQYF
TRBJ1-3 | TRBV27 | CASSPGTGSDGNTIYF
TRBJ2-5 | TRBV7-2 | CASSLSRGNQETQYF
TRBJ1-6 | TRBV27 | CASSLSVEFSYNSPLHF
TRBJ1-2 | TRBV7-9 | CASSGDYGYTF
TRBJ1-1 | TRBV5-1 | CASSLSAHEGEAFF
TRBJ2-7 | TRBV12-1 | CASSLLTSGSTYEQYF
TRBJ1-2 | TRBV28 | CASSLGEGYTF
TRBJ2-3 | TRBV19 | CASSKSWKSTDTQYF
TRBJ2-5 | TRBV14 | CASSQGGGLGTQYF
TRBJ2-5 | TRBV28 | CASSTSVETQYF
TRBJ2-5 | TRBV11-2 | CASSPGTSGTQTQYF
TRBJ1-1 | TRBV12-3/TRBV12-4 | CASSLMNTEAFF
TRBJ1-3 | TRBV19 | CASHPGAPQSGNTIYF
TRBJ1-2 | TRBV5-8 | CASSLARSEVYGYTF
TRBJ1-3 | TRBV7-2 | CASSLDFSGNTIYF
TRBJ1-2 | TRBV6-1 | CASSEVGGANYGYTF
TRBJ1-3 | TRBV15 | CATSRAKKSSGNTIYF
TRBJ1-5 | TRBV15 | CATSRDLNQPQHF
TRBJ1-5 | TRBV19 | CASTPSRESNQPQHF
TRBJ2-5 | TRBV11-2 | CASSLEQLETQYF
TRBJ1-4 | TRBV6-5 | CASTEGGANEKLFF